The entry below gives a single TCR beta chain sequence along with its context. The V end lost 8 bases, the J end lost 10 bases, and 12 bases lay between the germline ends. Germline V gene data show CDR1 as MNHNS and CDR2 as SASEGT. This CDR3 region has 12 residues. TCRdb's copy holds only in-frame clones and misses some; the assay was immunoSEQ multiplex PCR. Of about 58,000 clones in the sample, 86% were seen once. This record comes from a study of OX40 agonist ivuxolimab in advanced cancers. This TCR was sampled from an adult with an advanced solid tumor such as melanoma, head and neck, liver or kidney cancer. The sequences come from CD4+ or CD8+ T cells sorted from blood, collected in a trial of the OX40 agonist ivuxolimab. This chain connects TRBV6-1 to TRBJ1-6, with D unclear. The CDR3 here is CASHGSPSPLHF. As DNA, the CDR3 is TGTGCCAGCCACGGAAGCCCGTCACCCCTCCACTTT.